The present T cell receptor beta chain was sequenced within a study of blood T cell repertoires in COVID-19. At the level of the study: The cDNA or gDNA used as material had been derived from T cells, B-cell-depleted T cells, or PBMCs.

Methods used by the authors: The authors estimated nucleated cell counts from reference gene primer amplification. The assay was immunoSEQ multiplex PCR, and TCRdb's table has in-frame clones only and misses some. V and J calls and clone size are as listed in that table; D and trimming were resolved from the DNA. The top ten hold 2% to 3% of the sample, which has about 220,000 clones, approximately 85% seen once. The CDR3 spans 14 residues. The ends lost 5 bases at V and 6 bases at J; junction bases unmatched: 7. Germline lookup yields CDR1 SGHAT and CDR2 FQNNGV. Patients from Seattle were sampled longitudinally, starting during active infection.

Sample: peripheral blood. V gene TRBV11-2 combines with J gene TRBJ2-3; 8 positions match TRBD1. This TCR came from a woman in her seventies with COVID-19, enrolled during active disease. The CDR3 region has the DNA TGTGCCAGCAGCCTTTTACAGGGGGTTGATACGCAGTATTTT. Protein sequence: CASSLLQGVDTQYF.